A selection of T cell receptor beta chains follows, all from one sample in a study of shared T cell receptors in the human thymus. Produced via immunoSEQ multiplex PCR; TCRdb's table is partial and in-frame only. Of roughly 700,000 clones in the sample, around nine tenths are singletons; the top ten hold roughly 0.0097%. In addition, the sample was reused for a study of human thymus T cells.

Sequencing was carried out using thymocytes. The receptors stem from a boy younger than two with a congenital heart defect. CDR3s include the opening cysteine and the closing phenylalanine or tryptophan. A D gene is named only where the DNA matches it firmly. Clone size is not always given. Where it is, it says once, few, many or a class for expanded clones.

D	V	J	size	length	CDR3	DNA
-	TRBV14	TRBJ2-5	once	12	CASSQARETQYF	TGTGCCAGCAGCCAAGCCCGAGAGACCCAGTACTTC
TRBD2	TRBV4-1	TRBJ2-7	-	16	CASSQAIAGASYEQYF	TGCGCCAGCAGCCAAGCGATAGCGGGAGCCTCCTACGAGCAGTACTTC
-	TRBV7-9	TRBJ1-1	-	15	CASSRGAGVVTEAFF	TGTGCCAGCAGCCGGGGGGCGGGGGTGGTCACTGAAGCTTTCTTT
-	TRBV6-5	TRBJ2-3	-	14	CASSNQGSTDTQYF	TGTGCCAGCAGTAACCAGGGAAGCACAGATACGCAGTATTTT
-	TRBV4-3	TRBJ2-7	-	15	CASSAHLRSPYEQYF	TGCGCCAGCAGCGCCCACCTGCGGAGCCCCTACGAGCAGTACTTC
TRBD2	TRBV10-3	TRBJ2-3	-	15	CAISSGTSGPDTQYF	TGTGCCATCAGTTCCGGGACTAGCGGTCCAGATACGCAGTATTTT
-	TRBV27	TRBJ2-1	-	16	CASSCAGLSSYNEQFF	TGTGCCAGCAGTTGCGCGGGGCTGAGCTCCTACAATGAGCAGTTCTTC
TRBD2	TRBV5-4	TRBJ2-5	-	17	CASSLGRAGGPGETQYF	TGTGCCAGCAGCTTGGGTCGAGCGGGAGGGCCCGGAGAGACCCAGTACTTC
TRBD1	TRBV18	TRBJ2-7	few	15	CASSPSPTGTDEQYF	TGTGCCAGCTCACCATCCCCGACAGGGACCGACGAGCAGTACTTC
TRBD1	TRBV27	TRBJ1-4	-	15	CASRQGQGGNEKLFF	TGTGCCAGCAGGCAAGGACAGGGAGGGAATGAAAAACTGTTTTTT
TRBD1	TRBV5-4	TRBJ2-7	-	15	CASSGAGQGPGEQYF	TGTGCCAGCAGCGGTGCGGGACAGGGCCCTGGGGAGCAGTACTTC
TRBD2	TRBV28	TRBJ2-1	-	16	CASSLELAGSYNEQFF	TGTGCCAGCAGTTTGGAACTAGCGGGTTCCTACAATGAGCAGTTCTTC
TRBD2	TRBV5-1	TRBJ2-1	-	16	CASSRGLAGPHNEQFF	TGCGCCAGCAGCCGGGGACTAGCGGGACCGCACAATGAGCAGTTCTTC
TRBD2	TRBV6-6	TRBJ2-7	-	16	CASFPCDGRGIHEQYF	TGTGCCAGCTTCCCATGTGACGGGAGGGGAATTCACGAGCAGTACTTC
TRBD1	TRBV4-1	TRBJ1-3	-	19	CASSQEGGRQGNGGNTIYF	TGCGCCAGCAGCCAAGAAGGGGGTCGACAGGGGAACGGTGGAAACACCATATATTTT
TRBD2	TRBV11-2	TRBJ2-4	-	14	CASRDLAGMYIQYF	TGTGCCAGCAGGGACCTAGCGGGAATGTACATTCAGTACTTC
TRBD1	TRBV27	TRBJ1-2	-	17	CASSLYRPGGPLYGYTF	TGTGCCAGCAGTTTATATCGCCCAGGGGGGCCGCTTTATGGCTACACCTTC
TRBD2	TRBV25-1	TRBJ2-5	-	14	CASSAFTSEETQYF	TGTGCCAGCAGTGCTTTTACTAGCGAAGAGACCCAGTACTTC
-	TRBV14	TRBJ2-5	once	18	CASSQVRPGVAAQETQYF	TGTGCCAGCAGCCAAGTTCGGCCAGGGGTCGCTGCCCAAGAGACCCAGTACTTC
-	TRBV19	TRBJ1-2	few	14	CASIGQGPNYGYTF	TGTGCCAGTATCGGGCAGGGGCCTAACTATGGCTACACCTTC
TRBD2	TRBV9	TRBJ2-1	-	16	CASSSRGVRGYNEQFF	TGTGCCAGCAGCTCCCGCGGGGTGCGGGGGTACAATGAGCAGTTCTTC
TRBD1	TRBV15	TRBJ2-1	-	15	CATSSTGGLVNEQFF	TGTGCCACCAGCAGTACAGGGGGTCTTGTCAATGAGCAGTTCTTC
TRBD1	TRBV4-3	TRBJ1-1	-	16	CASSQDRGGATGEAFF	TGCGCCAGCAGCCAAGATCGAGGGGGCGCGACGGGTGAAGCTTTCTTT
-	TRBV21-1	TRBJ2-2	-	12	CARGRGTGELFF	TGTGCCAGGGGGAGGGGCACCGGGGAGCTGTTTTTT
-	TRBV2	TRBJ1-1	few	13	CASSEGQGRFAFF	TGTGCCAGCAGTGAGGGTCAGGGAAGGTTCGCTTTCTTT
TRBD1	TRBV6-1	TRBJ1-3	once	15	CASSETGGPGNTIYF	TGTGCCAGCAGTGAAACAGGGGGCCCTGGAAACACCATATATTTT
TRBD1	TRBV7-9	TRBJ1-2	-	15	CASSPRDRGLGGYTF	TGTGCCAGCAGCCCGAGGGACAGGGGGTTGGGCGGCTACACCTTC
-	TRBV6-5	TRBJ2-5	-	14	CASSPRGPPETQYF	TGTGCCAGCAGCCCCAGGGGCCCCCCAGAGACCCAGTACTTC
-	TRBV19	TRBJ1-1	-	13	CASSPSGNTEAFF	TGTGCCAGTAGTCCTTCAGGGAACACTGAAGCTTTCTTT
TRBD2	TRBV7-3	TRBJ2-1	-	13	CASSFGGGDEQFF	TGTGCCAGCAGCTTCGGGGGGGGCGATGAGCAGTTCTTC
-	TRBV28	TRBJ2-7	-	13	CASSSPSSYEQYF	TGTGCCAGCAGTTCCCCGAGCTCCTACGAGCAGTACTTC
-	TRBV5-6	TRBJ2-1	-	17	CASSHYRDTDSYNEQFF	TGTGCCAGCAGCCACTACCGGGACACTGACTCCTACAATGAGCAGTTCTTC
TRBD1	TRBV7-2	TRBJ2-5	-	14	CASSNSGGEETQYF	TGTGCCAGCAGCAATTCAGGGGGCGAAGAGACCCAGTACTTC
-	TRBV25-1	TRBJ2-1	-	14	CASSESGGYNEQFF	TGTGCCAGCAGTGAAAGTGGCGGCTACAATGAGCAGTTCTTC
TRBD2	TRBV5-4	TRBJ2-5	-	19	CASSLASGLAGDGGETQYF	TGTGCCAGCAGCTTGGCCTCGGGACTAGCGGGAGACGGGGGAGAGACCCAGTACTTC
-	TRBV21-1	TRBJ2-3	-	17	CASSNIQGGASTDTQYF	TGTGCCAGCAGCAATATTCAGGGAGGGGCTAGCACAGATACGCAGTATTTT
TRBD2	TRBV9	TRBJ2-1	-	16	CASSERTSGWDNEQFF	TGTGCCAGCAGCGAGCGGACTAGCGGGTGGGACAATGAGCAGTTCTTC
-	TRBV7-9	TRBJ2-7	-	14	CASSSQPQGYEQYF	TGTGCCAGCAGCTCTCAACCACAGGGATACGAGCAGTACTTC
TRBD2	TRBV11-2	TRBJ2-7	-	16	CASRLQLAGPSYEQYF	TGTGCCAGCAGACTCCAACTAGCGGGGCCCTCCTACGAGCAGTACTTC
-	TRBV27	TRBJ1-1	-	12	CASSTYLGEAFF	TGTGCCAGCAGTACCTACCTCGGTGAAGCTTTCTTT
-	TRBV29-1	TRBJ2-5	-	13	CSGGREAQETQYF	TGCAGCGGGGGCAGGGAGGCCCAAGAGACCCAGTACTTC
-	TRBV5-6	TRBJ1-4	-	17	CASSSAGTQGKGEKLFF	TGTGCCAGCAGCTCCGCGGGGACTCAGGGCAAGGGAGAAAAACTGTTTTTT
-	TRBV7-7	TRBJ2-7	-	13	CASSLTSGYEQYF	TGTGCTAGCAGCTTGACTAGTGGGTACGAGCAGTACTTC
-	TRBV28	TRBJ1-6	-	15	CASSLGTGWDSPLHF	TGTGCCAGCAGCCTAGGAACTGGATGGGATTCACCCCTCCACTTT
TRBD1	TRBV18	TRBJ2-7	-	13	CASSPGTGIEQYF	TGTGCCAGCTCACCCGGGACAGGGATCGAGCAGTACTTC
TRBD1	TRBV6-5	TRBJ2-1	-	15	CASSRRTGIYNEQFF	TGTGCCAGCAGTAGAAGGACAGGGATATACAATGAGCAGTTCTTC
TRBD2	TRBV27	TRBJ2-1	-	16	CASSRPSGRAYNEQFF	TGTGCCAGCAGCCGACCTAGCGGGAGGGCCTACAATGAGCAGTTCTTC
-	TRBV11-2	TRBJ1-3	-	16	CASSSKSWSVANTIYF	TGTGCCAGCAGCTCCAAATCATGGAGCGTTGCAAACACCATATATTTT
-	TRBV13	TRBJ2-2	-	12	CASSPDSSKLFF	TGTGCCAGCAGCCCGGATAGCTCAAAGCTGTTTTTT
TRBD2	TRBV25-1	TRBJ2-5	-	15	CASSAPGLAQETQYF	TGTGCCAGCAGTGCCCCGGGACTAGCGCAAGAGACCCAGTACTTC
TRBD2	TRBV7-2	TRBJ2-2	-	16	CASSPFPSGRTGELFF	TGTGCCAGCAGCCCCTTCCCTAGCGGACGGACCGGGGAGCTGTTTTTT
TRBD2	TRBV10-2	TRBJ2-7	-	18	CASSEFRVVGREGYEQYF	TGCGCCAGCAGTGAGTTCCGTGTCGTTGGGCGGGAGGGGTACGAGCAGTACTTC
-	TRBV6-6	TRBJ1-2	-	14	CASSMGHPLYGYTF	TGTGCCAGCAGTATGGGACATCCACTATATGGCTACACCTTC
-	TRBV5-4	TRBJ1-2	-	14	CASSLGRGRYGYTF	TGTGCCAGCAGCTTGGGCAGGGGCCGCTATGGCTACACCTTC
-	TRBV4-3	TRBJ2-1	-	16	CASSQDLPGPHNEQFF	TGCGCCAGCAGCCAAGATTTGCCAGGCCCCCACAATGAGCAGTTCTTC
TRBD2	TRBV7-2	TRBJ2-3	once	18	CASSPFRAGGPPTDTQYF	TGTGCCAGCAGCCCCTTCAGGGCGGGAGGGCCGCCCACAGATACGCAGTATTTT
-	TRBV6-5	TRBJ2-5	-	15	CASSYSGPTQETQYF	TGTGCCAGCAGTTACAGCGGGCCTACTCAAGAGACCCAGTACTTC
-	TRBV7-2	TRBJ2-4	-	14	CASSPWATINIQYF	TGTGCCAGCAGCCCCTGGGCGACGATAAACATTCAGTACTTC
TRBD2	TRBV6-5	TRBJ2-5	-	15	CASSPSRLAGETQYF	TGTGCCAGCAGTCCCTCAAGACTAGCCGGGGAGACCCAGTACTTC